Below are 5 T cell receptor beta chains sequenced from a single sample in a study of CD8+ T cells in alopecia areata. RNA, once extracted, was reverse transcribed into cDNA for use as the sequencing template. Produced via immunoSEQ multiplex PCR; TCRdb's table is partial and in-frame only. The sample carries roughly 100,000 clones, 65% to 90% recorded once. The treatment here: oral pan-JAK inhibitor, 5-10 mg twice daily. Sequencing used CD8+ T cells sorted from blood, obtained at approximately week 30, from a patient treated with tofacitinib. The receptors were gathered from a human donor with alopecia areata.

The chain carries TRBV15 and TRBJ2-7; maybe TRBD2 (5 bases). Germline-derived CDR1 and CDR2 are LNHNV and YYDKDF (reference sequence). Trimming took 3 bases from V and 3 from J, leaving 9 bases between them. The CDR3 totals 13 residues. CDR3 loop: CATSSGLGYEQYF. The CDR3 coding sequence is TGTGCCACCAGCAGTGGACTGGGCTACGAGCAGTACTTC.

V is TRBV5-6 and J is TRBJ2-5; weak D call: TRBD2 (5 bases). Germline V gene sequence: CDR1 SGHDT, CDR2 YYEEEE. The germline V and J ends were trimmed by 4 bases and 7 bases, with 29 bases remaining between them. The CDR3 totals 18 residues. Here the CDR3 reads CASSPVWPQEGPVGTQYF. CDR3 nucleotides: TGTGCCAGCAGCCCTGTGTGGCCCCAAGAGGGTCCTGTAGGGACCCAGTACTTC.

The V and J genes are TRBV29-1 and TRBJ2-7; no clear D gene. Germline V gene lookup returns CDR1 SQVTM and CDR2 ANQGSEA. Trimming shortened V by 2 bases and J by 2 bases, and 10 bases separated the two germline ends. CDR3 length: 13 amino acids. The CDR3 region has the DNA TGCAGCGTTGAAATGGACCATCCCTACGAGCAGTACTTC. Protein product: CSVEMDHPYEQYF.

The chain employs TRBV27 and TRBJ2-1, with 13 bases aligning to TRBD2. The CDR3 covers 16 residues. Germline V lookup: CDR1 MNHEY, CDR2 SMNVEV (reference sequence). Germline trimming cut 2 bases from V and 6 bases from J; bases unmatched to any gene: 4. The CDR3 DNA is TGTGCCAGCAGTTTACTGGGACTAGCGGGACTCAATGAGCAGTTCTTC. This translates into CASSLLGLAGLNEQFF.

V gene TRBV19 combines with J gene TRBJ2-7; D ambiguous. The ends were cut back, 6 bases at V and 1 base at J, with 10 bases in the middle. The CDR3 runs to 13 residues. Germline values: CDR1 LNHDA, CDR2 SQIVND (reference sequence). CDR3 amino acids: CASRAGPSYEQYF. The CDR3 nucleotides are TGTGCCAGTAGGGCCGGACCGTCCTACGAGCAGTACTTC.